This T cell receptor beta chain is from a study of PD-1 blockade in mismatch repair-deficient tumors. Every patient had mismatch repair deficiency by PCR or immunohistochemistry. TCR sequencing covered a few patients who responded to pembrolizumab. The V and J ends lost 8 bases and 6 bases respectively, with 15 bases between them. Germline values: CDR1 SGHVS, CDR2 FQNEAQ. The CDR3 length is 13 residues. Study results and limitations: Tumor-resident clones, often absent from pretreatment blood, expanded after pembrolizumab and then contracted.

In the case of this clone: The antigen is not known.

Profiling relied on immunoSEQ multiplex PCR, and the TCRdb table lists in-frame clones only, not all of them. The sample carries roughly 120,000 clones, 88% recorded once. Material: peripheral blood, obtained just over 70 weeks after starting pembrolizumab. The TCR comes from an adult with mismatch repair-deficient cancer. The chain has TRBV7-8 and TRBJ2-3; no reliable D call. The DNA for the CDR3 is TGTGCCAGCCGGACCGCTACGACGGATACGCAGTATTTT. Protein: CASRTATTDTQYF.